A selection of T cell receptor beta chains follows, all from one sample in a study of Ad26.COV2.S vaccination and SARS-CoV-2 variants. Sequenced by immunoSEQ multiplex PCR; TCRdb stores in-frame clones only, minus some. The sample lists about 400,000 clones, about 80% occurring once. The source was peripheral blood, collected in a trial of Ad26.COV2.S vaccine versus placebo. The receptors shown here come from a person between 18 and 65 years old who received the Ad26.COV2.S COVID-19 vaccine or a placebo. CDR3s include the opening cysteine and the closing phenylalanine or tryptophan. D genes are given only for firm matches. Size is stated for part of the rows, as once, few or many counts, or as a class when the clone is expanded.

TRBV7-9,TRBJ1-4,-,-,CASSGPSGRTLLVKLFF,TGTGCCAGCAGCGGACCCTCGGGACGAACCCTCTTAGTAAAACTGTTTTTT
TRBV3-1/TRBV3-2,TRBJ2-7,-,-,CASSQPTVGGPTYEQYF,TGTGCCAGCAGCCAACCAACCGTCGGGGGGCCCACCTACGAGCAGTACTTC
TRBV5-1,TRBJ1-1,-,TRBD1,CASSLRTGQGVTEAFF,TGCGCCAGCAGCCTACGGACAGGACAGGGGGTCACTGAAGCTTTCTTT
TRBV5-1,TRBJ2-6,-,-,CASSLEVSGANVLTF,TGCGCCAGCAGCTTGGAGGTCTCTGGGGCCAACGTCCTGACTTTC
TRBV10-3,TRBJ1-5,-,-,CAIQKTGLAPQHF,TGTGCCATCCAAAAGACAGGCCTAGCGCCCCAGCATTTT
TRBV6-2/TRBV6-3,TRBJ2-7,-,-,CASSYSLPDEQYF,TGTGCCAGCAGTTACTCCCTCCCCGACGAGCAGTACTTC
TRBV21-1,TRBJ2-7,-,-,CASSKEAKRREIEQYF,TGTGCCAGCAGCAAAGAGGCCAAACGACGAGAAATCGAGCAGTACTTC
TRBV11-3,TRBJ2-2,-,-,CASSLEMTLNTGELFF,TGTGCCAGCAGCTTAGAGATGACACTGAACACCGGGGAGCTGTTTTTT
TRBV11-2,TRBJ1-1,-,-,CASSSIRLTAANTEAFF,TGTGCCAGCAGCTCAATCCGCTTAACAGCTGCGAACACTGAAGCTTTCTTT
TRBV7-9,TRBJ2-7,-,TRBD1,CASSGQGIEQYF,TGTGCCAGCAGCGGACAGGGGATAGAGCAGTACTTC
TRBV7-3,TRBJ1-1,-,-,CASSLLAWGSGTEAFF,TGTGCCAGCAGCCTACTGGCGTGGGGTTCGGGCACTGAAGCTTTCTTT
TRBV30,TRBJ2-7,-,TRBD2,CAWQLAGYYEQYF,TGTGCCTGGCAACTAGCGGGATACTACGAGCAGTACTTC
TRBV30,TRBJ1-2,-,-,CAWSPGSVYTF,TGTGCCTGGAGTCCGGGGTCGGTCTACACCTTC
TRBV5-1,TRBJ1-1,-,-,CASSEGEYTEAFF,TGCGCCAGCAGCGAGGGCGAGTACACTGAAGCTTTCTTT
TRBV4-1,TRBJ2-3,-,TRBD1,CASSLTPGQGVEDTQYF,TGCGCCAGCAGCCTAACTCCGGGACAGGGGGTAGAAGATACGCAGTATTTT
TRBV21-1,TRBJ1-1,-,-,CASSPRDVRTNTEAFF,TGTGCCAGCAGCCCCCGGGACGTACGGACGAACACTGAAGCTTTCTTT
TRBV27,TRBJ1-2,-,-,CAGPTLWGYGYTF,TGTGCCGGTCCGACCCTTTGGGGCTATGGCTACACCTTC
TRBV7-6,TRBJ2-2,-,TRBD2,CASSPHSGGKAGELFF,TGTGCCAGCAGCCCACATAGCGGGGGAAAGGCCGGGGAGCTGTTTTTT
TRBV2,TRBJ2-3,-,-,CASSALLRTDTQYF,TGTGCCAGCAGTGCCCTGCTGCGCACAGATACGCAGTATTTT
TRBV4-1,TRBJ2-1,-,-,CASSQRTDWEQFF,TGCGCCAGCAGCCAACGTACGGACTGGGAGCAGTTCTTC
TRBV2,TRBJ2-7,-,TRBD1,CASSRQGEQYF,TGTGCCAGCAGCCGACAGGGAGAGCAGTACTTC
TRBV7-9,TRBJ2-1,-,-,CASSPSGASFFKNEQFF,TGTGCCAGCAGCCCATCAGGGGCTAGCTTTTTTAAGAATGAGCAGTTCTTC
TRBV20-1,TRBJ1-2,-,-,CSARTGYGYTF,TGCAGTGCTAGAACGGGGTATGGCTACACCTTC
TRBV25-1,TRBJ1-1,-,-,CASSEAGPYTEAFF,TGTGCCAGCAGTGAAGCCGGGCCCTACACTGAAGCTTTCTTT
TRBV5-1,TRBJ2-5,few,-,CASSAGRTLETQYF,TGCGCCAGCAGCGCTGGGAGGACGTTAGAGACCCAGTACTTC
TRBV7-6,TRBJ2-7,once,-,CASSLGGSEQYF,TGTGCCAGCAGCTTAGGTGGGAGCGAGCAGTACTTC
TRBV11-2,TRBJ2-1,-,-,CASSLHPGGAYNEQFF,TGTGCCAGCAGCCTCCATCCAGGCGGGGCCTACAATGAGCAGTTCTTC
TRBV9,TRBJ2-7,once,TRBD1,CASSPRQGNYEQYF,TGTGCCAGCAGCCCCCGACAGGGGAATTACGAGCAGTACTTC
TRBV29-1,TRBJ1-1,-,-,CSVEGIPLRRDTEAFF,TGCAGCGTTGAAGGTATCCCCCTGAGGAGGGACACTGAAGCTTTCTTT
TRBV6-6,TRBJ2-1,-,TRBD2,CASGGASGTYNEQFF,TGTGCCAGCGGCGGGGCTAGCGGGACCTACAATGAGCAGTTCTTC
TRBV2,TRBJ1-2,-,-,CASRQGNYGYTF,TGTGCCAGCAGACAGGGTAACTATGGCTACACCTTC
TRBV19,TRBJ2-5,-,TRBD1,CASSNRDRGGETQYF,TGTGCCAGTAGCAATCGGGACAGGGGGGGAGAGACCCAGTACTTC
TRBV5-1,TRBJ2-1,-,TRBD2,CASSLGLAGAYNEQFF,TGCGCCAGCAGCTTGGGACTAGCGGGGGCTTACAATGAGCAGTTCTTC
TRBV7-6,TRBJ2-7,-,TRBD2,CASSLLTSGTFYEQYF,TGTGCCAGCAGCTTGTTGACTAGCGGGACTTTCTACGAGCAGTACTTC
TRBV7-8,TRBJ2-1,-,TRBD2,CASSLARGGLHEQFF,TGTGCCAGCAGCTTAGCCCGGGGGGGCCTGCATGAGCAGTTCTTC
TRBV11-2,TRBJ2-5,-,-,CASRHAKETQYF,TGTGCCAGCAGGCACGCCAAAGAGACCCAGTACTTC
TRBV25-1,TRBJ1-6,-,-,CASSVTAYNSPLHF,TGTGCCAGCAGTGTGACTGCTTATAATTCACCCCTCCACTTT
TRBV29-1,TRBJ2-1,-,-,CSVRDWRSYNEQFF,TGCAGCGTTCGCGACTGGCGCTCCTACAATGAGCAGTTCTTC